What follows are 27 T cell receptor beta chains derived from one specimen sequenced in a study of control samples from healthy donors and cancer patients. Using immunoSEQ multiplex PCR, the repertoire was profiled, and TCRdb retains in-frame clones only, with some absent. Of 150,000 or so clones in the sample, roughly 93% were seen once. The source material was blood. All receptors come from a man aged 50 or older in good health.

The chain combines TRBV5-1 with TRBJ2-3; D uncertain. This CDR3 region has 13 residues. Trimming stripped 0 bases from V and 2 bases from J, with 4 bases between. Per germline, CDR1 SGHRS and CDR2 YFSETQ. CDR3 loop: CASSLDSTDTQYF. CDR3 bases: TGCGCCAGCAGCTTGGACTCCACAGATACGCAGTATTTT.

The J gene is TRBJ2-7, the V gene TRBV7-3; D may be TRBD2 (5 bases). From germline, CDR1 is SGHTA and CDR2 FQGTGA. Trimming took off 4 bases at V and 5 bases at J, with 12 bases between the two ends. This CDR3 is built from 13 residues. In DNA form, the CDR3 reads TGTGCCAGCAGCTCCTGGAACGGGAACGAGCAGTACTTC. Translated: CASSSWNGNEQYF.

The chain has TRBV3-1 (or the pseudogene TRBV3-2) and TRBJ2-1, with 8 bases lining up with TRBD1. With 6 bases clipped from V and 10 bases from J, the junction kept 8 bases outside the gene matches. CDR3 length: 13 residues. From germline, CDR1 is LGHDT and CDR2 YNNKEL (reference sequence). The DNA for the CDR3 is TGTGCCAGCAGTCTCAGGGGGCCCTCAGAGCAGTTCTTC. It is translated as CASSLRGPSEQFF.

The chain couples TRBV28 to TRBJ1-5, with 8 bases that match TRBD1. The CDR3 totals 16 residues. V shed 5 bases, J shed 3 bases, and the junction held 9 bases outside the gene matches. Germline V gene lookup returns CDR1 MDHEN and CDR2 SYDVKM. CDR3: CASSPSGQGYNQPQHF. CDR3 DNA: TGTGCCAGCAGTCCGAGTGGACAGGGCTACAATCAGCCCCAGCATTTT.

The rearrangement links TRBV5-1 to TRBJ2-1; 9 positions agree with TRBD2. The J segment lost 2 bases and the V segment lost 4 bases, leaving 4 bases of the junction unmatched. This CDR3 is 15 amino acids long. CDR1 is SGHRS, CDR2 YFSETQ, per germline. The CDR3 DNA sequence: TGCGCCAGCAGCCTCCCTAGCGGGACCTACAATGAGCAGTTCTTC. As protein: CASSLPSGTYNEQFF. Based on the CDR3 plus reference TRBV5-1 and TRBJ2-1, the full variable domain is KAGVTQTPRYLIKTRGQQVTLSCSPISGHRSVSWYQQTPGQGLQFLFEYFSETQRNKGNFPGRFSGRQFSNSRSEMNVSTLELGDSALYLCASSLPSGTYNEQFFGPGTRLTVL.

Turning to this clone: One junction end disagrees with the germline gene, perhaps due to a read error. This CDR3 is CASGQDSGGEQYF. CDR3 in DNA: TGTGCCAGCGGCCAAGACTCTGGGGGCGAGCAGTACTTC. The chain joins TRBV4-2 to TRBJ2-7; D could derive from TRBD1 or TRBD2 (5 bases each). Germline loops: CDR1 LGHNA, CDR2 YNFKEQ. This CDR3 is 13 amino acids long.

There are a few counts of this clone. The V call is TRBV28, the J call TRBJ1-5; D is uncertain. Per germline, CDR1 MDHEN and CDR2 SYDVKM. The CDR3 has 14 amino acids. V was clipped by 5 bases and J by 10 bases, with 18 bases between them. DNA of the CDR3: TGTGCCAGCAGTCCGGGTTTCTCGGGGTCACCCCAGCATTTT. This codes for CASSPGFSGSPQHF.

The chain recombines TRBV29-1 with TRBJ1-3; possible D gene TRBD1, 6 bases. This CDR3 has 12 residues. Trimming took 4 bases from V and 3 from J, leaving 7 bases between them. Germline V gene lookup returns CDR1 SQVTM and CDR2 ANQGSEA. The CDR3 reads CSVGTDGNTIYF. Here the CDR3 DNA reads TGCAGCGTTGGGACAGATGGAAACACCATATATTTT. Full variable domain (outside the CDR3, taken from reference TRBV29-1 and TRBJ1-3): SAVISQKPSRDICQRGTSLTIQCQVDSQVTMMFWYRQQPGQSLTLIATANQGSEATYESGFVIDKFPISRPNLTFSTLTVSNMSPEDSSIYLCSVGTDGNTIYFGEGSWLTVV.

The chain recombines TRBV5-1 with TRBJ1-5; D perhaps matches TRBD1 (6 bases). The CDR3 spans 16 residues. V was shortened by 4 bases and J by 4 bases, with 18 bases between the two germline ends. Germline V CDR1 and CDR2: SGHRS, YFSETQ. The CDR3 coding sequence is TGCGCCAGCAGCATCGGCCCAGGGGACGCTAATCAGCCCCAGCATTTT. Amino acids: CASSIGPGDANQPQHF.

The rearrangement joins TRBV28 to TRBJ2-7, with 9 bases matching TRBD1. The CDR3 is 12 residues long. The V segment lost 10 bases and the J segment 3 bases; nucleotides outside the gene matches: 4. Germline assignment: CDR1 MDHEN and CDR2 SYDVKM. This CDR3 reads CATLGQGYEQYF. The CDR3 coding sequence is TGTGCCACATTGGGACAGGGCTACGAGCAGTACTTC.

The V call is TRBV5-1, the J call TRBJ2-1; D is unclear. The CDR3 consists of 13 residues. V was clipped by 1 base and J by 10 bases, with 12 bases between them. Germline V gene lookup returns CDR1 SGHRS and CDR2 YFSETQ. CDR3 residues: CASSLHWSREQFF. CDR3 sequence (DNA): TGCGCCAGCAGCTTGCACTGGTCCCGGGAGCAGTTCTTC.

The V call is TRBV6-5, the J call TRBJ2-3, with a possible D match to TRBD1 (6 bases). The V end was cut by 0 bases, the J end by 6 bases, with 13 bases between. Germline V gene data show CDR1 as MNHEY and CDR2 as SVGAGI. The CDR3 is 15 residues long. The CDR3 sequence: CASSYSGHPGDTQYF. The CDR3 coding sequence is TGTGCCAGCAGTTACTCGGGACACCCCGGGGATACGCAGTATTTT.

The chain recombines TRBV11-2 with TRBJ2-2; a weak D match, TRBD2 (7 bases). In germline, CDR1 is SGHAT, CDR2 FQNNGV. This CDR3 has 15 residues. V was cut by 5 bases and J by 5 bases, with 15 bases left in between. CDR3: CASSPSGGRTGELFF. For the CDR3, the DNA is TGTGCCAGCAGCCCCTCGGGGGGCCGGACCGGGGAGCTGTTTTTT.

The chain couples TRBV11-2 to TRBJ2-6, with 9 bases matching TRBD2. V dropped 1 base and J dropped 0; count of bases not matched to a gene: 4. CDR3 size: 18 residues. Germline V gene lookup returns CDR1 SGHAT and CDR2 FQNNGV. The CDR3, as DNA: TGTGCCAGCAGCTTAGCCCTAGCGGGAAACTCTGGGGCCAACGTCCTGACTTTC. This codes for CASSLALAGNSGANVLTF.

This clone was recorded only once. This chain joins TRBV18 and TRBJ2-7; 8 bases map to TRBD2. This CDR3 region has 16 residues. Germline V gives CDR1 KGHSH, CDR2 LQKENI. V lost 3 bases, J lost 3 bases, and 10 bases stayed unmatched. The CDR3 sequence is CASSPLSASGFYEQYF. CDR3 DNA sequence: TGTGCCAGCTCACCGTTGTCGGCTAGCGGGTTCTACGAGCAGTACTTC.

This clone is a singleton in its sample. V and J are TRBV5-1 and TRBJ2-5, with 15 bases matching TRBD2. V shed 6 bases and J 5 bases; nucleotides not matched to a gene: 14. This CDR3 has 18 amino acids. CDR1 is SGHRS, CDR2 YFSETQ, per germline. CDR3 protein: CASTSGLAGGLKLETQYF. The DNA for the CDR3 is TGCGCCAGCACCTCCGGACTAGCGGGAGGGTTGAAATTGGAGACCCAGTACTTC.

The chain uses TRBV3-1 (or the pseudogene TRBV3-2) and TRBJ2-2; no definite D call. Trimming shortened V by 0 bases and J by 7 bases, and 6 bases separated the two germline ends. In germline, CDR1 is LGHDT, CDR2 YNNKEL (reference sequence). The CDR3 has 13 residues. The CDR3 protein is CASSQEWVGELFF. Written as DNA, the CDR3 is TGTGCCAGCAGCCAAGAGTGGGTCGGGGAGCTGTTTTTT.

The chain employs TRBV28 and TRBJ1-2, with D perhaps matching TRBD1 (5 bases). Deletions cut 7 bases from V and 5 bases from J, with 14 bases between. The CDR3 loop spans 13 amino acids. Germline CDR1 is MDHEN and CDR2 is SYDVKM. The CDR3 loop is CASTKGHGYGYTF. CDR3 in DNA: TGTGCCAGCACTAAGGGGCATGGTTATGGCTACACCTTC.

The V gene is TRBV25-1, the J gene TRBJ1-1; no firm D call. The germline V gene encodes CDR1 MGHDK and CDR2 SYGVNS. V was trimmed by 5 bases and J by 4 bases, leaving 14 bases between them. CDR3 length equals 14 residues. CDR3 DNA: TGTGCCAGCAGTTTTTGGGGAGAGGGCACTGAAGCTTTCTTT. It codes for CASSFWGEGTEAFF.

The J gene is TRBJ2-3, the V gene TRBV4-1; D might be TRBD1 or TRBD2, each matching 6 bases. Germline V gene data show CDR1 as MGHRA and CDR2 as YSYEKL. The CDR3 runs to 16 residues. Trimming stripped 0 bases from V and 6 bases from J, with 16 bases between. CDR3 amino acids: CASSQDRGARGDTQYF. In DNA, the CDR3 is TGCGCCAGCAGCCAAGATAGGGGGGCCAGAGGGGATACGCAGTATTTT.

This rearrangement joins TRBV5-1 to TRBJ2-1; D possibly matches TRBD1 or TRBD2 (5 bases each). Germline lookup yields CDR1 SGHRS and CDR2 YFSETQ. Trimming took off 4 bases at V and 8 bases at J, with 16 bases between the two ends. This CDR3 contains 14 residues. The CDR3 DNA is TGCGCCAGCAGCGATGGGACGTCGACCGATGAGCAGTTCTTC. It translates to CASSDGTSTDEQFF.

The chain carries TRBV10-3 and TRBJ2-1; 10 positions agree with TRBD2. Germline V CDR1 and CDR2: ENHRY, SYGVKD. CDR3 length equals 14 residues. Losses at the gene ends were 10 bases for V and 7 bases for J; bases not matched to a gene: 10. The CDR3 region is CASSGRLGVNEQFF. The DNA of the CDR3 is TGTGCCAGTAGCGGGAGGCTAGGAGTGAATGAGCAGTTCTTC.

This sequence joins TRBV18 and TRBJ2-5; TRBD1 aligns across 10 bases. This CDR3 region has 13 residues. Germline-derived CDR1 and CDR2 are KGHSH and LQKENI. Trimming cost V 6 bases and J 5 bases; bases outside gene matches: 3. CDR3 region: CASSSDRGETQYF. CDR3 nucleotide sequence: TGTGCCAGCTCCTCGGACAGGGGGGAGACCCAGTACTTC. The full variable domain, completed using reference TRBV18 and TRBJ2-5, is NAGVMQNPRHLVRRRGQEARLRCSPMKGHSHVYWYRQLPEEGLKFMVYLQKENIIDESGMPKERFSAEFPKEGPSILRIQQVVRGDSAAYFCASSSDRGETQYFGPGTRLLVL.

On this clone: Compared with germline, one end of the junction differs, possibly owing to a read error. The chain recombines TRBV5-4 with TRBJ2-7; 10 bases agree with TRBD1. CDR3 length equals 16 residues. Per germline, CDR1 SGHNT and CDR2 YYREEE (reference sequence). CDR3 DNA: TGTGCCAGCAGCTTGGGAGGGGGACAGGGGTCCTTCGAGCAGTACTTC. This gives the protein CASSLGGGQGSFEQYF.

A note on this clone: This specimen includes other DNA sequences encoding the same CDR3. The rearrangement links TRBV4-1 to TRBJ1-2, with D unresolved. The germline gives CDR1 MGHRA, CDR2 YSYEKL. V lost 1 base, J lost 2 bases, and 8 bases lay in between. The CDR3 runs 14 residues. CDR3 in DNA: TGCGCCAGCAGCCAAGGAGGACGGAACTATGGCTACACCTTC. Protein: CASSQGGRNYGYTF.

This chain links TRBV7-9 with TRBJ1-3, with a tentative D call TRBD1 (5 bases). Germline V gene sequence: CDR1 SEHNR, CDR2 FQNEAQ (reference sequence). V was clipped by 4 bases and J by 0 bases, with 13 bases between them. This CDR3 region has 16 residues. The CDR3 protein is CASSSGRTSSGNTIYF. The DNA for the CDR3 is TGTGCCAGCAGCTCGGGACGGACGAGCTCTGGAAACACCATATATTTT.

The rearrangement joins TRBV11-2 to TRBJ2-7; possibly TRBD2 for D (5 bases). The CDR3 is 14 amino acids. Trimming removed 1 base from V and 2 bases from J, with 9 bases in between. From germline, CDR1 is SGHAT and CDR2 FQNNGV. As DNA, the CDR3 is TGTGCCAGCAGCTTAGTAGGGAGTCCCTACGAGCAGTACTTC. Its translation is CASSLVGSPYEQYF.